Listed here is a single TCR beta chain. The data stem from a study of cytomegalovirus exposure and HLA in healthy donors. Researchers ran the PCR with 60 Vbeta and 13 Jbeta primers. Data came from immunoSEQ multiplex PCR; TCRdb stores just in-frame clones and leaves some out. The sample records 100,000 to 140,000 clones, over 75% being singletons. Sample: PBMCs. The TCR originated in a male donor in good health and CMV-seronegative.

The CDR3 DNA reads as TGTGCCAGCAGTTGGGGGATAAGGGGACTAGCGGGACCCCCGGAGCAGTACTTC. Encoded protein: CASSWGIRGLAGPPEQYF. The chain links TRBV27 to TRBJ2-7, with 13 bases lining up with TRBD2. CDR1 MNHEY and CDR2 SMNVEV come from the germline V gene (reference sequence). The trim removed 4 bases at V and 7 bases at J, leaving 16 bases unmatched. The CDR3 sequence is 18 residues long.